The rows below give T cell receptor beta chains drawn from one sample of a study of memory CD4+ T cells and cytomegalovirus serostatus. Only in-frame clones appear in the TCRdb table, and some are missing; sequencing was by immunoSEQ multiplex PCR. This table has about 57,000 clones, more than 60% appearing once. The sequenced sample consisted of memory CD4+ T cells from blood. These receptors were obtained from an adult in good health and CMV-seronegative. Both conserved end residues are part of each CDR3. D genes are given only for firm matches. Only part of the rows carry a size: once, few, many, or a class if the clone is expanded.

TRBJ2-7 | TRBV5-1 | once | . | CASSLGPGTYEQYF | TGCGCCAGCAGCTTGGGTCCGGGAACCTACGAGCAGTACTTC
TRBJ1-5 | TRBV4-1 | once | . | CASSQDGAVNQPQHF | TGCGCCAGCAGCCAAGACGGCGCAGTCAATCAGCCCCAGCATTTT
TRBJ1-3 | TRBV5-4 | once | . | CASSSGGTPLGNTIYF | TGTGCCAGCAGCTCAGGAGGGACTCCTCTTGGAAACACCATATATTTT
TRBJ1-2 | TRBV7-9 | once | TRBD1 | CASSLGQGDYGYTF | TGTGCCAGCAGCTTAGGACAGGGGGACTATGGCTACACCTTC
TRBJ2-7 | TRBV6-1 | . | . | CVTRGPTYEQYF | TGTGTTACCCGGGGTCCGACCTACGAGCAGTACTTC
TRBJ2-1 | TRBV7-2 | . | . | CASSLGSGVGYNEQFF | TGTGCCAGCAGCTTAGGATCGGGAGTAGGCTACAATGAGCAGTTCTTC
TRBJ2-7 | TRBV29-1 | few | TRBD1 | CSAVRDRTTYEQYF | TGCAGCGCCGTCCGGGACAGGACAACCTACGAGCAGTACTTC
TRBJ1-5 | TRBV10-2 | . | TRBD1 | CASRGTGTGYNQPQHF | TGCGCCAGCAGGGGAACCGGGACAGGGTACAATCAGCCCCAGCATTTT
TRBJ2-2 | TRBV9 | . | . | CASSARMGGSTGELFF | TGTGCCAGCAGCGCCCGGATGGGTGGAAGCACCGGGGAGCTGTTTTTT
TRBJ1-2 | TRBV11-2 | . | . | CASSFSVDYGYTF | TGTGCCAGCAGCTTCTCAGTCGATTATGGCTACACCTTC
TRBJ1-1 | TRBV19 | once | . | CASNQHFLNTEAFF | TGTGCCAGCAACCAACATTTTCTGAACACTGAAGCTTTCTTT
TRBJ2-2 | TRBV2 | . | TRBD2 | CASSDPSGSNTGELFF | TGTGCCAGCAGTGACCCTAGCGGATCGAACACCGGGGAGCTGTTTTTT
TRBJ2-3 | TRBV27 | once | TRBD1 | CASSLKSPGQRSTDTQYF | TGTGCCAGCAGTCTGAAGTCACCGGGACAGAGAAGCACAGATACGCAGTATTTT
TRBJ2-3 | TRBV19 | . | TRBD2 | CASSIRGGYMDTQYF | TGTGCCAGTAGTATACGGGGGGGGTATATGGATACGCAGTATTTT
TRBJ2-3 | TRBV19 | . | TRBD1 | CASSTSTGAAHDNTQYF | TGTGCCAGTAGTACCTCAACAGGGGCGGCTCACGACAATACGCAGTATTTT
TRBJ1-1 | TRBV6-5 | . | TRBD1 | CASSFTGEKQAFF | TGTGCCAGCAGTTTCACAGGGGAGAAGCAAGCTTTCTTT
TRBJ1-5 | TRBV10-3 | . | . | CAISERRDQPQHF | TGTGCCATCAGTGAACGGAGGGATCAGCCCCAGCATTTT
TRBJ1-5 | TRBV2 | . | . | CASSESGNSNQPQHF | TGTGCCAGCAGTGAATCTGGAAATAGCAATCAGCCCCAGCATTTT
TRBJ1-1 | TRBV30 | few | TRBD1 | CAWSRPGQLNTEAFF | TGTGCCTGGAGCCGGCCGGGACAGCTAAACACTGAAGCTTTCTTT
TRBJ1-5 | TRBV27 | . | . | CASSSTFNQPQHF | TGTGCCAGCAGTTCCACGTTTAATCAGCCCCAGCATTTT
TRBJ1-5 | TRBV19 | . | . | CASSNSIQPQHF | TGTGCCAGTAGTAACAGTATTCAGCCCCAGCATTTT
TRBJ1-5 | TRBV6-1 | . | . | CASRNGGSNQPQHF | TGTGCCAGCAGGAATGGGGGCTCCAATCAGCCCCAGCATTTT
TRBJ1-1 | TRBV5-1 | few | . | CASSPRAGETFDF | TGCGCCAGCAGCCCAAGGGCGGGGGAGACGTTCGACTTT
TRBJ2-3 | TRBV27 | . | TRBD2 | CASSLIGLAGGPASTDTQYF | TGTGCCAGCAGTCTAATAGGACTAGCGGGAGGGCCGGCCAGCACAGATACGCAGTATTTT
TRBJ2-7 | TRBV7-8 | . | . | CASSLEGGTYEQYF | TGTGCCAGCAGCTTAGAGGGAGGAACCTACGAGCAGTACTTC
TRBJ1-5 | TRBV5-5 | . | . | CASSLEPGSNQPQHF | TGTGCCAGCAGCTTGGAGCCAGGGAGCAATCAGCCCCAGCATTTT
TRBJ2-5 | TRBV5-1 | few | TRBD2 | CASSLELAGGWETQYF | TGCGCCAGCAGCTTGGAACTAGCGGGGGGATGGGAGACCCAGTACTTC
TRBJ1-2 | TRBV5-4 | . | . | CASSLGTTANYGYTF | TGTGCCAGCAGCTTGGGGACAACAGCTAACTATGGCTACACCTTC
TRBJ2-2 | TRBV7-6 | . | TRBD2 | CASSRSGRGTGELFF | TGTGCCAGCAGCCGTAGCGGGAGAGGCACCGGGGAGCTGTTTTTT
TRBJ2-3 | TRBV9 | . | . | CASSVALGTDTQYF | TGTGCCAGCAGCGTAGCCCTGGGCACAGATACGCAGTATTTT
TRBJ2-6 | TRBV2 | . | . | CASERSGANVLTF | TGTGCCAGCGAGAGGTCTGGGGCCAACGTCCTGACTTTC
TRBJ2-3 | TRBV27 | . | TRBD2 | CASRPGGRATDTQYF | TGTGCCAGCAGACCTGGCGGGAGGGCCACAGATACGCAGTATTTT
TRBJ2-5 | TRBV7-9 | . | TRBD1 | CASSPDRGGETQYF | TGTGCCAGCAGCCCGGACAGGGGGGGAGAGACCCAGTACTTC
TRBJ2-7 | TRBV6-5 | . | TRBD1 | CASSRDRGLYEQYF | TGTGCCAGCAGCCGGGACAGGGGGCTCTACGAGCAGTACTTC
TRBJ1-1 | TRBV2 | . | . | CAREQGPKLNAEAFF | TGTGCCAGGGAACAGGGCCCAAAACTGAACGCTGAAGCTTTCTTT
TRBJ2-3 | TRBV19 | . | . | CASIGTLSTDTQYF | TGTGCCAGTATAGGGACACTGAGCACAGATACGCAGTATTTT
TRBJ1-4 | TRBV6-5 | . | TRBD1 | CASSYRGREKLFF | TGTGCCAGCAGTTACAGGGGGCGCGAAAAACTGTTTTTT
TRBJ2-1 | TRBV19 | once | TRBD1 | CASSDRGQIDEQFF | TGTGCCAGTAGTGACAGGGGGCAAATCGATGAGCAGTTCTTC
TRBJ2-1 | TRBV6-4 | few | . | CASSQQQGAEQFF | TGTGCCAGCAGTCAACAGCAGGGAGCTGAGCAGTTCTTC